This TCR beta chain was documented in a study of beta chain features in type 1 diabetes. Of the isolated RNA, all was reverse transcribed, and so the sequenced material was expressed TCRB transcripts. The data were produced by immunoSEQ multiplex PCR, yet TCRdb's version contains in-frame clones alone and is incomplete. This table holds about 40,000 clones, 49% found once. Germline V gene sequence: CDR1 KGHSH, CDR2 LQKENI. V shed 3 bases and J shed 9 bases, with 15 bases lying between them. This CDR3 has 15 residues. Sequenced sample: central memory CD4+ T cells from blood. The receptor was derived from a woman aged 18-30 years in good health. The rearrangement links TRBV18 to TRBJ1-6; D unresolved. In DNA, the CDR3 is TGTGCCAGCTCACCGGAGGGTTCGGGGATTTCACCCCTCCACTTT. Its protein product is CASSPEGSGISPLHF.